This T cell receptor (beta chain) derives from a study of T cells in Graves' hyperthyroidism and ophthalmopathy. Study-wide points: The authors' 13 V-J model separated ophthalmopathy from stable hyperthyroidism.

Amplification targeted TCR beta CDR3 regions from RNA transcripts. The HTBI primer set was used in a first-round RT-PCR of the TCR CDR3. MiXCR, applied by TCRdb to the multiplex PCR reads, yields one record per CDR3 protein. The sample includes hundreds of thousands of distinct CDR3 sequences, approximately 23% of them seen just once. With regard to this clonotype: Its antigen is undetermined.

The V gene lost 4 bases and the J gene lost 3 bases, with 10 bases spanning the gap. The germline CDR1 and CDR2 sequences are LNHDA and SQIVND (reference sequence). The CDR3 totals 14 residues. Sequenced: blood. The chain has TRBV19 and TRBJ2-1; D not resolved. The TCR originated in a woman in her 70s with Graves' ophthalmopathy. The CDR3 DNA sequence: TGTGCCAGTAGTAGGGGATATGGCTACAATGAGCAGTTCTTC. Translating gives CASSRGYGYNEQFF.